Listed below are T cell receptor beta chains from one sample, sequenced in a study of identical twins' blood T cells. MiXCR, run by TCRdb on the 5' RACE reads, gives a single entry per CDR3 protein. The sample contains fewer than 450,000 distinct CDR3 sequences, about 28% of which appear only once. The sample taken for sequencing was PBMCs. These receptors all come from a woman aged 18 to 55 in good health. Both conserved end residues are part of each CDR3. D genes are given only for firm matches. Size is omitted from some rows. Given values are once, few, many or a class for expanded clones.

-	-	TRBV7-6	TRBJ1-1	14	TGTGCCAGCAGCTTAGCAGGAGGGAACACTGAAGCTGTCTTT	CASSLAGGNTEAVF
few	-	TRBV21-1	TRBJ1-1	12	TGTGCCAGCAGCATGAAGAACACTGAAGCTTTCTTT	CASSMKNTEAFF
-	-	TRBV28	TRBJ1-5	14	TGTGCCAGCGCCTTCGCTGGGGTAAAACAGCCCCAGCGTTTT	CASAFAGVKQPQRF
-	-	TRBV29-1	TRBJ2-2	14	TGCAGCGTCGGGAACCCAGGAGACGCCGGGGAGCTGTTTTTT	CSVGNPGDAGELFF
many	-	TRBV9	TRBJ2-3	14	TGTGCCAGCAGCGTGGGACGTAGCACAGATACGCAGTATTTT	CASSVGRSTDTQYF
few	-	TRBV5-6	TRBJ2-2	15	TGTGCCAGCAGCTCGGCGCCGGCGAACACCGGGGAGCTGTTTTTT	CASSSAPANTGELFF
-	-	TRBV12-3/TRBV12-4	TRBJ1-2	13	TGTGCCAGCAGTTTTATCCGCAGGGAGGGCTACACCTTC	CASSFIRREGYTF
-	-	TRBV2	TRBJ2-3	12	TGTGCCACATGGCAGGGAACAGATACGCAGTATTTT	CATWQGTDTQYF
-	-	TRBV5-1	TRBJ2-2	14	TGCGCCAGCCGGACTACCCAGAACACCGGGGAGCTGTTTTTT	CASRTTQNTGELFF
few	-	TRBV6-5	TRBJ2-2	14	TGTGCCAGCAGTTACGAAGTATCTGCCGGGGAGCTGTTTTTT	CASSYEVSAGELFF
-	-	TRBV10-3	TRBJ2-7	12	TGTGCCATCTCAGAGGCCACCTACGAGCAGTACTTC	CAISEATYEQYF
many	-	TRBV30	TRBJ1-5	15	TGTGCCTGGAGTTGGGAGGGCCATAGCAATCAGCCCCAGCATTTT	CAWSWEGHSNQPQHF
few	-	TRBV2	TRBJ1-5	15	TGTGCCAGCAGTCTTACCCGGGTGAATAATCAGCCCCAGCATTTT	CASSLTRVNNQPQHF
many	TRBD1	TRBV7-9	TRBJ2-1	11	TGTGCCAGCAGTGGACAGGGTGAGCAGTTCTTC	CASSGQGEQFF
many	TRBD2	TRBV12-3/TRBV12-4	TRBJ2-3	13	TGTGCCAGCAGTAGCGGGATTACAGATACGCAGTATTTT	CASSSGITDTQYF
-	TRBD1	TRBV3-1	TRBJ2-7	14	TGTGCCAGCAGCCGGACAGGGGAATTCTACGAGCAGTACTTC	CASSRTGEFYEQYF
-	TRBD1	TRBV10-3	TRBJ2-3	13	TGTGCCATCAGCGTAGACAGGGTAGATACGCAGTATTTT	CAISVDRVDTQYF
-	-	TRBV19	TRBJ1-1	14	TGTGCCAGTAGTATTGCAGGGGCGAACACTGAAGCTTTCTTT	CASSIAGANTEAFF
-	-	TRBV2	TRBJ1-6	13	TGTGCCAGTTTGACAGACACAAGTTCACCCCTCCACTTT	CASLTDTSSPLHF
few	-	TRBV20-1	TRBJ1-4	14	TGCAGTGCTAAGTTCGAGACGGTTAATGAAAAACTGTTTTTT	CSAKFETVNEKLFF
-	-	TRBV12-3/TRBV12-4	TRBJ1-1	12	TGTGCCAGCAGTTTCGCAGGGGATGAAGCTTTCTTT	CASSFAGDEAFF
few	TRBD2	TRBV9	TRBJ2-3	11	TGTGCCAGCAGCGTAGTAGCGGGTCAGTATTTT	CASSVVAGQYF
-	-	TRBV6-1	TRBJ1-5	15	TGTGTCAGCAGTTTTTCGGGACACTCGAATCAGCCCCAGCATTTT	CVSSFSGHSNQPQHF
-	-	TRBV24-1	TRBJ2-3	17	TGTGCCACCAGTGACACGACTAGTGGCTCCTCTCTAGATACGCAGTATTTT	CATSDTTSGSSLDTQYF
-	-	TRBV3-1	TRBJ2-1	15	TGTGCCAGCAGCCGAGTTGCGGGACGCTACAATGAGCAGTTCTTC	CASSRVAGRYNEQFF
-	-	TRBV5-1	TRBJ1-1	14	TGCGCCAGCAGCTTGCGTGGAGAAGTCACTGAAGCTTTCTTT	CASSLRGEVTEAFF
few	TRBD1	TRBV5-1	TRBJ1-2	14	TGCGCCAGCAGCCCCCAAGGGACAGGGAATGGCTACACCTTC	CASSPQGTGNGYTF
-	-	TRBV7-2	TRBJ1-5	14	TGTGCCAGCAGCTTTCAGGGAAGGAATCAGCCCCAGCATTTT	CASSFQGRNQPQHF
many	TRBD2	TRBV20-1	TRBJ2-1	17	TGCAGTGCTAGCCAACTAGCGGGAGGCAACTCCTACAATGAGCAGTTCTTC	CSASQLAGGNSYNEQFF
few	-	TRBV2	TRBJ2-2	14	TGTGCCAGCAGGGCAGGATCGAACACCGGGGAGCTGTTTTTT	CASRAGSNTGELFF
many	-	TRBV2	TRBJ2-7	10	TGTGCCAGCAGTTCGTACGAGCAGTACTTC	CASSSYEQYF
-	TRBD2	TRBV27	TRBJ2-7	17	TGTGCCAGCAGTTTGGGTCTAGCGGGACCCCTAGGCTACGAGCAGTACTTC	CASSLGLAGPLGYEQYF
many	-	TRBV29-1	TRBJ1-2	14	TGCAGCGTTGTGACGGCAGCCAATAACTATGGCTACACCTTC	CSVVTAANNYGYTF
few	TRBD1	TRBV11-2	TRBJ1-3	15	TGTGCCAGCAGCCAGACAGGGTGGTCGGGAAACACCATATATTTT	CASSQTGWSGNTIYF
few	-	TRBV20-1	TRBJ2-5	11	TGCAGTGCTAGAAGGCAAGAGACCCAGTACTTC	CSARRQETQYF
-	-	TRBV4-1	TRBJ1-6	15	TGCGCCAGCAGCCAATTTAGGCAAAACAATTCACCCCTCCACTTT	CASSQFRQNNSPLHF
-	TRBD1	TRBV6-6	TRBJ2-3	15	TGTGCCAGCAGAGTGACAGGGGGCGCAACAGATACGCAGTATTTT	CASRVTGGATDTQYF
-	TRBD1	TRBV23-1	TRBJ2-7	15	TGCGCCAGCCACCGAAGGAACAGGGGATATTACGAGCAGTACTTC	CASHRRNRGYYEQYF
many	-	TRBV7-7	TRBJ2-2	14	TGTGCTAGCAGCCCGACAGGCCGGACCGGGGAGCTGTTTTTT	CASSPTGRTGELFF
-	-	TRBV15	TRBJ1-2	15	TGTGCCACCAGCAGAGAGGCAGGGGCTAACTATGGCTACACCTTC	CATSREAGANYGYTF
many	-	TRBV28	TRBJ1-5	14	TGTGCCAGCAGTGCAACAGGAAGCAATCAGCCCCAGCATTTT	CASSATGSNQPQHF
many	-	TRBV9	TRBJ1-5	14	TGTGCCAGCAGCGCGGACAGCCATCCTCAGCCCCAGCATTTT	CASSADSHPQPQHF
many	-	TRBV4-3	TRBJ2-3	14	TGCGCCAGCAGCCCCCGGGTTATCACAGATACGCAGTATTTT	CASSPRVITDTQYF
-	-	TRBV20-1	TRBJ1-1	16	TGCAGTGCTAGAGATCCCCGTCGGGGGACGAGGGGGGAAGCTTTCTTT	CSARDPRRGTRGEAFF
many	-	TRBV29-1	TRBJ2-3	13	TGCAGCGTCGAATCAGGGGGGGCAGATACGCAGTATTTT	CSVESGGADTQYF
-	TRBD2	TRBV5-1	TRBJ2-3	16	TGCGCCAGCGCGACGGGACTAGCGGGAGGTGGAGATACGCAGTATTTT	CASATGLAGGGDTQYF
-	-	TRBV6-5	TRBJ1-6	14	TGTGCCAGCATTTTAATCCCTTATGATTCACCCCTCCACTTT	CASILIPYDSPLHF
-	-	TRBV7-2	TRBJ1-2	15	TGTGCCAGCAGCTTAAGCCAGCCCCCTAACTATGGCTACACCTTC	CASSLSQPPNYGYTF
-	TRBD2	TRBV20-1	TRBJ2-1	15	TGCAGTGCTAGGTCCGCGGGAGGAGCGGGAGAGGAGCAGTTCTTC	CSARSAGGAGEEQFF
-	-	TRBV7-2	TRBJ1-3	14	TGTGCCAGCAGCGCCCCTATGTATGGAAACACCATATATTTT	CASSAPMYGNTIYF
many	-	TRBV29-1	TRBJ2-2	11	TGCAGCGGGATGAACACCGGGGAGCTGTTTTTT	CSGMNTGELFF
many	-	TRBV6-1	TRBJ1-5	15	TGTGCCAGCAGCCCAGAGGACAGTGGGGTTCAGCCCCAGCATTTT	CASSPEDSGVQPQHF
-	-	TRBV18	TRBJ1-1	16	TGTGCCAGCTCATTAACAGGGCAGAGGGTGGAGACTGAAGCTTTCTTT	CASSLTGQRVETEAFF
-	-	TRBV20-1	TRBJ1-1	12	TGCAGTGCTCACCGGGGGGGCACTGAAGCTTTCTTT	CSAHRGGTEAFF
few	TRBD1	TRBV29-1	TRBJ1-3	14	TGCAGCGTTGACAGACAGGGTTACGGAAACACCATATATTTT	CSVDRQGYGNTIYF
once	-	TRBV6-5	TRBJ1-1	15	TGTGCCAGCAGAGCGCTGCAGACCATGAACACTGTAGCTTTCTTT	CASRALQTMNTVAFF
many	-	TRBV20-1	TRBJ1-5	13	TGCAGTGCAAGGGGAACAGCGAATCAGCCCCAGCATTTT	CSARGTANQPQHF